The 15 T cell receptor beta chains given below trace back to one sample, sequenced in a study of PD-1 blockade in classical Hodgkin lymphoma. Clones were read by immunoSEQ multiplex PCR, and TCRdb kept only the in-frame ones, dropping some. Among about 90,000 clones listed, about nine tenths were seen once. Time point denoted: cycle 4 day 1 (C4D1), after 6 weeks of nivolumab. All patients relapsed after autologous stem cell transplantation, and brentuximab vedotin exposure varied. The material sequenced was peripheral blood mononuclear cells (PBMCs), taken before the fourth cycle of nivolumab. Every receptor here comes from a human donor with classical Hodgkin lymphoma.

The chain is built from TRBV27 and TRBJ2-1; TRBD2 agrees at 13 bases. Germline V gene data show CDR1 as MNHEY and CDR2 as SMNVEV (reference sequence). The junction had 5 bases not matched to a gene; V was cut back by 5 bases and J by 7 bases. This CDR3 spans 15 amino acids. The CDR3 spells CASSLGTSGENEQFF. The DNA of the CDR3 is TGTGCCAGCAGTCTCGGGACTAGCGGGGAGAATGAGCAGTTCTTC.

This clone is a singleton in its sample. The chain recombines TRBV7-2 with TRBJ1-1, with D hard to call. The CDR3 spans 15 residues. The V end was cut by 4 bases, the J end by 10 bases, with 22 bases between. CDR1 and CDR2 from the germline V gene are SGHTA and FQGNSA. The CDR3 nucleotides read TGTGCCAGCAGCTCTTCTCGGAGTTGGGGATCTGGAGCTTTCTTT. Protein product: CASSSSRSWGSGAFF.

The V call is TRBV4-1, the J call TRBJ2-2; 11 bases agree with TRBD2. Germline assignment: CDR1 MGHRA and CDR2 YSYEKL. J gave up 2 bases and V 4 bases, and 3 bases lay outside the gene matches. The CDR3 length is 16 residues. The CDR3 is CASSPGLAANTGELFF. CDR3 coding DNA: TGCGCCAGCAGCCCGGGACTAGCGGCCAACACCGGGGAGCTGTTTTTT.

The CDR3 sequence: CASAITRAGDPMDTGELFF. CDR3 nucleotide sequence: TGTGCCAGCGCAATTACCCGGGCAGGGGATCCAATGGACACCGGGGAGCTGTTTTTT. This sequence joins TRBV27 and TRBJ2-2; tentative D call: TRBD1 (6 bases). The CDR3 sequence is 19 residues long. Trimming took off 8 bases at V and 3 bases at J, with 28 bases between the two ends. CDR1 and CDR2 (germline): MNHEY, SMNVEV (reference sequence).

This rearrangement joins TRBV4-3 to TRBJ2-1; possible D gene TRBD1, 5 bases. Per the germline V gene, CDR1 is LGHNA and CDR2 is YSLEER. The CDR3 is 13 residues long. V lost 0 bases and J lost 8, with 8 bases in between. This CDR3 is CASSQDRVDEQFF. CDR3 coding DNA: TGCGCCAGCAGCCAAGACAGGGTCGATGAGCAGTTCTTC.

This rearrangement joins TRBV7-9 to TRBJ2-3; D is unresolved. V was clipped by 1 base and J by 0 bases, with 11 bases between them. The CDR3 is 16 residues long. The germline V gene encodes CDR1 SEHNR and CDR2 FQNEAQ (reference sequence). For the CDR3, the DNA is TGTGCCAGCAGCTTAGGTTTGTCAGGAAGCACAGATACGCAGTATTTT. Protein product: CASSLGLSGSTDTQYF.

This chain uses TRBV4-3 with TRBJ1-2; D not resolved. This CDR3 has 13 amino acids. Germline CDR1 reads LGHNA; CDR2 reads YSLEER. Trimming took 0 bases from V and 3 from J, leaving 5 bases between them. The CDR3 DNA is TGCGCCAGCAGCCAAGAGAGGTACTATGGCTACACCTTC. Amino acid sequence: CASSQERYYGYTF.

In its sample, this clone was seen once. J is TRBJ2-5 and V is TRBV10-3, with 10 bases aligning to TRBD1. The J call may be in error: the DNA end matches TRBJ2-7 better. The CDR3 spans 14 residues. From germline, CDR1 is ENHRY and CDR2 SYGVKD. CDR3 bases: TGTGCCATCAGCTCTTCCCGGGACAGGGGCGAGCAGTACTTC. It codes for CAISSSRDRGEQYF.

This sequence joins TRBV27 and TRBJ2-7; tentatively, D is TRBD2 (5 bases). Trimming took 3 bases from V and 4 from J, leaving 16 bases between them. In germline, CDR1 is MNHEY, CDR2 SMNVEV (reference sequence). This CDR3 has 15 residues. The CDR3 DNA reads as TGTGCCAGCAGTTTTGGAAGTTGGACTCAATACGAGCAGTACTTC. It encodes CASSFGSWTQYEQYF.

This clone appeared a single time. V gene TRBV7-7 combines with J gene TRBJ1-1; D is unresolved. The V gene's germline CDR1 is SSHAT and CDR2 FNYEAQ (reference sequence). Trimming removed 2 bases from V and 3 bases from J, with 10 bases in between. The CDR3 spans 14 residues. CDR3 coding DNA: TGTGCCAGCAGCTTACCCGCTGGGGACACTGAAGCTTTCTTT. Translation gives CASSLPAGDTEAFF.

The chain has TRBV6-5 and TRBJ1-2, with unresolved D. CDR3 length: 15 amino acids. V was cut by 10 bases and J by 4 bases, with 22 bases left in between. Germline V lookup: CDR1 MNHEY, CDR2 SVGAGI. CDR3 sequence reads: CAILLRTGDGYGYTF. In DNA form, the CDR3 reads TGTGCCATCCTACTTAGAACGGGCGACGGCTATGGCTACACCTTC.

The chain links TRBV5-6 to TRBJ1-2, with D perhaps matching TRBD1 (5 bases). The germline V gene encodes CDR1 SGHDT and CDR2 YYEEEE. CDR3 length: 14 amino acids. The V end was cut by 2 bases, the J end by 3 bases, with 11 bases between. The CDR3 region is CASSFQGVDYGYTF. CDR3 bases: TGTGCCAGCAGCTTTCAAGGGGTAGACTATGGCTACACCTTC.

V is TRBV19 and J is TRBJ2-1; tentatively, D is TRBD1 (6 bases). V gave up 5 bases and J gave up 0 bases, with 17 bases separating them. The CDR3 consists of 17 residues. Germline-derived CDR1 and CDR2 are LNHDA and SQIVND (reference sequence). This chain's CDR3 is CASSWRRTVSSYNEQFF. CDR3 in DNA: TGTGCCAGTAGTTGGCGCCGGACAGTGAGCTCCTACAATGAGCAGTTCTTC.

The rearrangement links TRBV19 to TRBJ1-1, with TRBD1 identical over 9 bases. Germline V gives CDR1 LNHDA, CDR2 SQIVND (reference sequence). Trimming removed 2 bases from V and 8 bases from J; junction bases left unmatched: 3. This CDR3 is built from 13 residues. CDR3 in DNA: TGTGCCAGTAGTATATGGACAGGGGAGGAAGCTTTCTTT. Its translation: CASSIWTGEEAFF.

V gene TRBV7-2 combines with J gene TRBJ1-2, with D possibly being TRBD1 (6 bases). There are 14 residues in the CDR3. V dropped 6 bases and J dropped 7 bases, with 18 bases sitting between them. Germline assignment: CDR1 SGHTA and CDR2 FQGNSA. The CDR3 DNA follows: TGTGCCAGCAGTTTCTGGTGGGGGGCTCCTGGCTACACCTTC. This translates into CASSFWWGAPGYTF.